Listed below are T cell receptor beta chains from one sample, sequenced in a study of T-cell reconstitution after alpha-beta-depleted transplantation in children. One entry per CDR3 protein, called by TCRdb with MiXCR from the PCR reads. The profile shows under 300,000 distinct CDR3 sequences, around a tenth of them singletons. The sequencing here drew on peripheral blood, taken 180 days after TCRalphabeta/CD19-depleted stem cell transplant. These receptors originate from a male patient under 10 years old who had a stem cell transplant for chronic granulomatous disease, so the T cells may come from the graft donor. CDR3s include the opening cysteine and the closing phenylalanine or tryptophan. The size field reads once, few, many, or a class for an expanded clone.

v_call: TRBV29-1; clone_size: many; j_call: TRBJ2-7; cdr3_aa: CSVAFSYEQYF
v_call: TRBV7-2; clone_size: many; j_call: TRBJ1-1; cdr3_aa: CASSLGGRDTEAFF
v_call: TRBV5-5; clone_size: many; j_call: TRBJ1-5; cdr3_aa: CASSLDGYSNQPQHF
v_call: TRBV20-1; clone_size: few; j_call: TRBJ1-5; cdr3_aa: CSAREAGQPQHF
v_call: TRBV5-1; clone_size: many; j_call: TRBJ2-5; cdr3_aa: CASKGGAETQYF
v_call: TRBV2; clone_size: many; j_call: TRBJ1-5; cdr3_aa: CASKGRGNQPQHF
v_call: TRBV18; clone_size: many; j_call: TRBJ2-1; cdr3_aa: CASSPWSSGSIENNEQFF
v_call: TRBV6-2/TRBV6-3; clone_size: many; j_call: TRBJ1-1; cdr3_aa: CASLGVAEAFF
v_call: TRBV4-3; clone_size: many; j_call: TRBJ2-2; cdr3_aa: CASSLEWTGELFF
v_call: TRBV20-1; clone_size: many; j_call: TRBJ2-3; cdr3_aa: CSATRDSSTDTQYF